This TCR beta chain stems from a study of blood T cell repertoires in COVID-19 (dated by TCRdb to about 2020). Background for the entire study: The collaborator samples originated in the United States, Italy and Spain and spanned the acute and convalescent phases of COVID-19. The material from the prospective study consisted of cDNA or gDNA derived from T cells, B-cell-depleted T cells, or PBMCs. The dataset comprised deeply sampled blood TCRbeta repertoires from subjects exposed to, actively infected with, or recovered from COVID-19. A freely available public database, intended as a resource for researchers studying the immune response to SARS-CoV-2, is where the repertoires were released. Samples were obtained from the ongoing ImmuneRACE study (first 160 participants) and from some 1,200 subjects provided by 6 global collaborators. A de-identified subject ID, COVID-19 status, age in years and sex were almost always included in the sample metadata. Where available, HLA class I and class II types were taken from metadata supplied by the sample provider and were not determined by assay-based typing.

Points on this clone: Its binding antigen is unknown. No per-base quality is available; no much larger clone lies one base away.

Whole blood was collected in K2EDTA tubes by collaborating institutions according to the institutions' own protocols. For TCRbeta analysis, collaborators shipped samples in one of three forms: frozen whole blood, isolated PBMCs, or DNA extracted from either of those sample types. From the cysteine up to the phenylalanine, the CDR3 has a length of 14 residues. The kept DNA is CDR3 alone, 42 bases in frame from the first base. Here V drops 4 bases and J drops 4 bases, and the junction holds 6 bases not matched to any gene. According to the germline V gene, CDR1 reads SGHRS and CDR2 reads YFSETQ. TCRbeta CDR3 regions were amplified from genomic DNA using the immunoSEQ Assay, a bias-controlled multiplex PCR. In the original analysis: The number of nucleated cells in each sample was estimated from the amplification of reference gene primers within the assay. To quantify the absolute abundance of each unique TCRbeta CDR3 rearrangement, sequence reads were collapsed and filtered. For each sample, productive Simpson clonality was calculated as the square root of Simpson's diversity index across productive rearrangements. As stored in TCRdb, this immuneACCESS dataset retains in-frame rearrangements with V and J assigned. A fraction of the clones does not appear; measured against another copy, unresolved V genes explain less than half of the discrepancy, and the remainder lacks a known reason. D and trimming were read from the DNA, whereas the V and J calls and clone size are those reported in that table. The sample table holds over 200,000 clones, of which approximately 81% were seen once. 15% to 20% of the sample rests with the top ten.

Broader findings and caveats from the paper: Clinical and demographic metadata were provided uncurated, with the amount varying by source and participant.

This TCR came from a woman older than 75 with active or convalescent COVID-19. Sample: peripheral blood. This receptor chain uses TRBV5-1 and TRBJ2-5; TRBD2 agrees with 8 junctional bases. The bases read TGCGCCAGCAGCGCCGGCGGGACTAGAGAGACCCAGTACTTC. It translates as CASSAGGTRETQYF.